This T cell receptor (beta chain) was found in a study of T cells in Graves' hyperthyroidism and ophthalmopathy. In this sample, this clonotype turned up many times. Amplification of TCR beta CDR3 regions was performed using RNA transcripts as template. RT-PCR in the first round (using the HTBI primer set) targeted the TCR CDR3. TCRdb re-analysed the multiplex PCR reads in MiXCR, keeping a single row per CDR3 protein. The sample contains 500,000 or so distinct CDR3 sequences, roughly 15% of which appear only once. V dropped 2 bases and J dropped 5 bases, with 13 bases sitting between them. The CDR3 runs to 15 residues.

The sample comprised blood. The source is a woman aged 25 to 39 with Graves' ophthalmopathy. V is TRBV12-3 or TRBV12-4 and J is TRBJ1-5; D unclear. The CDR3 DNA follows: TGTGCCAGCAGTTTACCGGGAGAAGGCTATCAGCCCCAGCATTTT. Protein product: CASSLPGEGYQPQHF.